This TCR beta chain was sequenced for a study of blood T cell repertoires in COVID-19. Across the whole study: Whether acute or convalescent, the COVID-19 samples came from the United States, Italy and Spain. The analysed material was cDNA or gDNA that came from T cells, B-cell-depleted T cells, or PBMCs.

Germline V gene sequence: CDR1 SGHRS, CDR2 YFSETQ. The CDR3 length is 14 residues. Trimming removed 0 bases from V and 0 bases from J, with 6 bases in between. Per the study methods: Reference gene primer amplification gave nucleated cell count estimates. Sequenced by immunoSEQ multiplex PCR; TCRdb stores in-frame clones only, minus some. The DNA gave D and trimming, while V, J and clone size come from that table. The sample lists over 200,000 clones; roughly nine tenths were seen once. The specimen was peripheral blood. The chain recombines TRBV5-1 with TRBJ1-1; unclear D gene. The sequence was collected from a man in his forties with acute or convalescent COVID-19. In DNA, the CDR3 is TGCGCCAGCAGCTTGGGTGTTATGAACACTGAAGCTTTCTTT. It codes for CASSLGVMNTEAFF.